This T cell receptor (beta chain) was captured by sequencing in a study of cytomegalovirus exposure and HLA in healthy donors. The CDR3 loop spans 16 amino acids. Trimming removed 4 bases from V and 4 bases from J; junction bases left unmatched: 6. Germline lookup yields CDR1 MGHRA and CDR2 YSYEKL. 60 Vbeta and 13 Jbeta primers were used in PCR. Produced via immunoSEQ multiplex PCR; TCRdb's table is partial and in-frame only. This table holds some 200,000 clones. This chain connects TRBV4-1 to TRBJ2-2, with 10 bases lining up with TRBD1. The sequenced sample was PBMCs. The clonotype comes from a boy aged 5-17 years in good health and CMV-seronegative. As DNA, the CDR3 is TGCGCCAGCAGCCTCTTAGGGACAGGGGCCACCGGGGAGCTGTTTTTT. It is translated as CASSLLGTGATGELFF.